A single sample gave rise to the 14 T cell receptor beta chains below, sequenced in a study of cytomegalovirus exposure and HLA in healthy donors. With 60 Vbeta and 13 Jbeta primers, the PCR was carried out. Assay used: immunoSEQ multiplex PCR; TCRdb lists only in-frame clones, some missing. The data contain 100,000 to 150,000 clones, 70% to 85% of them seen just once; the ten biggest clones take up approximately 1.1%. Sequenced input: PBMCs. Every receptor here comes from a boy younger than 18 in good health and CMV-seronegative.

V usage is TRBV6-5 and J usage is TRBJ2-3; D remains unclear. The V gene's germline CDR1 is MNHEY and CDR2 SVGAGI. This CDR3 is 15 amino acids long. Trimming removed 0 bases from V and 2 bases from J, with 9 bases in between. CDR3 sequence reads: CASSYSYSPTDTQYF. CDR3 nucleotide sequence: TGTGCCAGCAGTTACTCCTACTCCCCCACAGATACGCAGTATTTT.

A few counts support this clone. The J gene is TRBJ2-7, the V gene TRBV7-2; the match to TRBD2 covers 9 bases. The J segment lost 4 bases and the V segment lost 5 bases, leaving 6 bases of the junction unmatched. Germline-derived CDR1 and CDR2 are SGHTA and FQGNSA. The CDR3 covers 14 residues. CDR3 sequence: CASSRGLAGYEQYF. The CDR3 region has the DNA TGTGCCAGCAGCCGGGGACTAGCCGGGTACGAGCAGTACTTC.

The table lists this clone with a count of one. The J gene is TRBJ2-2, the V gene TRBV19, with D perhaps TRBD2 (5 bases). Germline V lookup: CDR1 LNHDA, CDR2 SQIVND (reference sequence). V lost 1 base and J 8 bases, leaving 14 bases between the germline ends. The length of the CDR3 is 15 residues. DNA of the CDR3: TGTGCCAGTAGTATAGTTAGAGGGCGATCGGGGGAGCTGTTTTTT. As protein: CASSIVRGRSGELFF.

This chain joins TRBV30 and TRBJ1-1; 9 nucleotides match TRBD1. Germline lookup yields CDR1 GTSNPN and CDR2 SVGIG (reference sequence). CDR3 size: 13 residues. Germline trimming cut 4 bases from V and 7 bases from J; bases unmatched to any gene: 7. This CDR3 is CAWISTGGVEAFF. Written as DNA, the CDR3 is TGTGCCTGGATCAGCACAGGGGGCGTTGAAGCTTTCTTT.

This clone showed up just a few times. The chain carries TRBV27 and TRBJ2-1; a possible D gene is TRBD2 (6 bases). V lost 3 bases and J 3 bases, leaving 12 bases between the germline ends. The CDR3 covers 15 residues. CDR1 is MNHEY and CDR2 is SMNVEV in the germline V gene (reference sequence). CDR3 residues: CASSFGQGGYNEQFF. CDR3 coding DNA: TGTGCCAGCAGTTTTGGTCAGGGAGGCTACAATGAGCAGTTCTTC.

V and J are TRBV18 and TRBJ1-3; no firm D call. Looked up from germline, CDR1 is KGHSH and CDR2 is LQKENI. Between the trimmed V and J ends, which lost 4 bases and 0 bases, there was a span of 13 bases. The CDR3 covers 16 residues. The CDR3 region is CASSRAEALSGNTIYF. The CDR3 DNA follows: TGTGCCAGCTCACGGGCGGAGGCCCTCTCTGGAAACACCATATATTTT.

This clone was detected only a few times. CDR3 bases: TGTGCCAGCAGTGCGGGGTACGAGCAGTACTTC. Translating it yields CASSAGYEQYF. This rearrangement joins TRBV6-1 to TRBJ2-7, with a possible D match to TRBD2 (5 bases). Per the germline V gene, CDR1 is MNHNS and CDR2 is SASEGT. The CDR3 sequence is 11 residues long. The germline V and J ends were trimmed by 4 bases and 4 bases, with 5 bases remaining between them.

The chain couples TRBV7-8 to TRBJ1-3, with TRBD1 as a possible D gene (5 bases). Trimming took 6 bases from V and 0 from J, leaving 12 bases between them. From germline, CDR1 is SGHVS and CDR2 FQNEAQ. This CDR3 has 15 residues. In nucleotides, the CDR3 is TGTGCCAGCAGTGGGGGGGTCTTCTCTGGAAACACCATATATTTT. It yields the protein CASSGGVFSGNTIYF. Complete variable domain (other parts from reference TRBV7-8 and TRBJ1-3): GAGVSQSPRYKVAKRGQDVALRCDPISGHVSLFWYQQALGQGPEFLTYFQNEAQLDKSGLPSDRFFAERPEGSVSTLKIQRTQQEDSAVYLCASSGGVFSGNTIYFGEGSWLTVV.

This chain joins TRBV7-3 and TRBJ2-1; 8 bases are shared with TRBD2. CDR3 length: 15 residues. Per the germline V gene, CDR1 is SGHTA and CDR2 is FQGTGA. V shed 1 base and J 7 bases; nucleotides not matched to a gene: 6. In DNA form, the CDR3 reads TGTGCCAGCAGCTTAAATCGGGGGACTAGGAATGAGCAGTTCTTC. Protein product: CASSLNRGTRNEQFF.

The chain uses TRBV4-2 and TRBJ2-2; TRBD2 matches 7 bases. Germline trimming cut 1 base from V and 4 bases from J; bases unmatched to any gene: 9. The V gene's germline CDR1 is LGHNA and CDR2 YNFKEQ. This CDR3 has 17 residues. The CDR3 DNA reads TGTGCCAGCAGCCAAGGAGAGCGGGAAGGGAGCACCGGGGAGCTGTTTTTT. Protein sequence: CASSQGEREGSTGELFF.

The chain couples TRBV5-4 to TRBJ2-6; perhaps TRBD1 as D (5 bases). V was shortened by 0 bases and J by 8 bases, with 9 bases between the two germline ends. This CDR3 is built from 14 residues. Germline V gene lookup returns CDR1 SGHNT and CDR2 YYREEE (reference sequence). For the CDR3, the DNA is TGTGCCAGCAGCTTGGTCCAGGGAACCAACGTCCTGACTTTC. It codes for CASSLVQGTNVLTF.

This rearrangement joins TRBV30 to TRBJ2-1, with D perhaps matching TRBD1 (6 bases). CDR3 length: 13 residues. V was pared by 4 bases and J by 5 bases, with 12 bases between. Germline V lookup: CDR1 GTSNPN, CDR2 SVGIG (reference sequence). The CDR3 coding sequence is TGTGCCTGGAATTCAGGGGCCCACAATGAGCAGTTCTTC. It is translated as CAWNSGAHNEQFF.

As to this clone: The sample has other DNA sequences that encode this CDR3 too. The J gene is TRBJ1-2, the V gene TRBV6-5, with D hard to call. The CDR3 spans 15 residues. V lost 11 bases to trimming and J lost 7 bases, with 26 bases between them. Germline-derived CDR1 and CDR2 are MNHEY and SVGAGI. As DNA, the CDR3 is TGTGCCTCTTCGGGGAGAGGTACCGAATCATTTGGCTACACCTTC. Translated, it gives CASSGRGTESFGYTF.

The chain recombines TRBV6-1 with TRBJ1-2, with D perhaps TRBD1 (6 bases). The CDR3 length is 13 residues. V lost 2 bases and J lost 8, with 12 bases in between. CDR1 is MNHNS, CDR2 SASEGT, per germline. CDR3 sequence reads: CASSETGLGGYTF. Written as DNA, the CDR3 is TGTGCCAGCAGTGAAACAGGGTTAGGCGGCTACACCTTC.